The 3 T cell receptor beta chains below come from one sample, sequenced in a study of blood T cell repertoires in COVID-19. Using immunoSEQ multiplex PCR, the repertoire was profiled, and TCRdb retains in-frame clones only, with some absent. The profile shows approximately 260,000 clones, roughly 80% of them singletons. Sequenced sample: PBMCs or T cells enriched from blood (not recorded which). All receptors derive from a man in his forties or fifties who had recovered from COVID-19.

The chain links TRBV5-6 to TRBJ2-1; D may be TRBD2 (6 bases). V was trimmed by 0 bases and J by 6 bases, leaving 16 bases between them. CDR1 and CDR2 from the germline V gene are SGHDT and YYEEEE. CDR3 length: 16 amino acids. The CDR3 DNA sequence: TGTGCCAGCAGCTTGGCGGCAGGGAGGTCAGGCAATGAGCAGTTCTTC. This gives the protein CASSLAAGRSGNEQFF. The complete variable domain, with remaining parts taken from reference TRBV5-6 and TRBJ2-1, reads DAGVTQSPTHLIKTRGQQVTLRCSPKSGHDTVSWYQQALGQGPQFIFQYYEEEERQRGNFPDRFSGHQFPNYSSELNVNALLLGDSALYLCASSLAAGRSGNEQFFGPGTRLTVL.

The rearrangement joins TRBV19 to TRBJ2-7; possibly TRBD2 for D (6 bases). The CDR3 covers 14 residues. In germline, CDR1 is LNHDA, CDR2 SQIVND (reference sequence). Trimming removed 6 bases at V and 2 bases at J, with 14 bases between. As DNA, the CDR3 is TGTGCCAGTAGGAAAGATGCGGGGCCCTACGAGCAGTACTTC. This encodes CASRKDAGPYEQYF.

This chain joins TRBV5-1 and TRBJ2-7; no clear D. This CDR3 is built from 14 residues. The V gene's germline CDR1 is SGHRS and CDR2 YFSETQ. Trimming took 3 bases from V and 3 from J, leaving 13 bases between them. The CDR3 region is CASSSGSQVYEQYF. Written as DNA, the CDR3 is TGCGCCAGCAGCTCAGGCTCGCAGGTCTACGAGCAGTACTTC.